The 27 T cell receptor beta chains reported below all come from one sample, sequenced in a study of T-cell memory formation after mild COVID-19. TCRdb analysed the 5' RACE reads with MiXCR anew, one entry per CDR3 protein. The sample holds fewer than 700,000 distinct CDR3 sequences; under 20% are singletons and the top ten take 9.5% to 15%. Specimen: PBMCs or a T cell subset sorted from them (not recorded which). All receptors derive from an adult woman who had mild COVID-19 (a few samples of this study predate the infection). Cell type and time point are not known.

The table lists this clonotype with a few counts. V and J are TRBV7-9 and TRBJ1-2; D gene uncertain. This CDR3 contains 14 residues. V was trimmed by 3 bases and J by 8 bases, leaving 16 bases between them. CDR1 and CDR2 (germline): SEHNR, FQNEAQ (reference sequence). CDR3 DNA: TGTGCCAGCAGCTTTGACCAAAGCCCTGCGGGCTACACCTTC. Translated, it gives CASSFDQSPAGYTF.

The chain combines TRBV6-5 with TRBJ1-1; 9 bases agree with TRBD1. The CDR3 sequence is 15 residues long. Germline CDR1 and CDR2: MNHEY and SVGAGI. Losses at the gene ends were 5 bases for V and 4 bases for J; bases not matched to a gene: 8. The CDR3: CASSIQGAWGTEAFF. The CDR3, as DNA: TGTGCCAGCAGTATACAGGGGGCTTGGGGCACTGAAGCTTTCTTT.

This clonotype came up a few times. This chain links TRBV7-9 with TRBJ2-7, with D possibly called TRBD1 or TRBD2 (5 bases each). The CDR3 spans 17 residues. Germline CDR1 and CDR2: SEHNR and FQNEAQ (reference sequence). Trimming stripped 1 base from V and 0 bases from J, with 16 bases between. For the CDR3, the DNA is TGTGCCAGCAGCTTAGGGGGGTCCTTAGCCTCCTCCTACGAGCAGTACTTC. Translated, it gives CASSLGGSLASSYEQYF.

This sequence joins TRBV20-1 and TRBJ2-3; D not resolved. CDR1 is DFQATT and CDR2 is SNEGSKA in the germline V gene (reference sequence). Between the trimmed V and J ends, which lost 5 bases and 6 bases, there was a span of 9 bases. This CDR3 contains 11 residues. In DNA, the CDR3 is TGCAGTGCTCCTGACATGGATACGCAGTATTTT. This encodes CSAPDMDTQYF.

The chain combines TRBV7-2 with TRBJ1-1, with D uncertain. CDR3 length equals 17 residues. Germline loops: CDR1 SGHTA, CDR2 FQGNSA. V was pared by 5 bases and J by 2 bases, with 21 bases between. The CDR3 DNA reads TGTGCCAGCAGCCAAAGGGTGTTCGGGCAAGGTAACACTGAAGCTTTCTTT. This sequence encodes CASSQRVFGQGNTEAFF.

V is TRBV7-8 and J is TRBJ1-1; perhaps TRBD1 as D (6 bases). The CDR3 has 16 amino acids. V was trimmed by 1 base and J by 0 bases, leaving 12 bases between them. The germline V gene has CDR1 SGHVS and CDR2 FQNEAQ. The CDR3: CASSLEGRTVNTEAFF. The CDR3 nucleotides are TGTGCCAGCAGCTTAGAAGGAAGGACAGTGAACACTGAAGCTTTCTTT.

This clonotype turned up a few times. This rearrangement joins TRBV6-2 or TRBV6-3 to TRBJ2-7, with a weak D call TRBD1 (7 bases). Germline V gene sequence: CDR1 MNHEY, CDR2 SVGEGT. This CDR3 is 10 amino acids long. Trimming cost V 11 bases and J 7 bases, with 12 bases left between them. In DNA form, the CDR3 reads TGTGCCGTCAGGGGGGTGGAGCAGTACTTC. It is translated as CAVRGVEQYF.

This clonotype was seen ten or more times. V usage is TRBV5-6 and J usage is TRBJ1-1; 7 bases are shared with TRBD1. The CDR3 consists of 13 residues. Trimming removed 5 bases from V and 7 bases from J; junction bases left unmatched: 8. Looked up from germline, CDR1 is SGHDT and CDR2 is YYEEEE. The DNA of the CDR3 is TGTGCCAGCAGTCCACAGGGGTATAATGAAGCTTTCTTT. Translation: CASSPQGYNEAFF.

The chain recombines TRBV5-5 with TRBJ2-3, with 9 bases identical to TRBD1. Germline V CDR1 and CDR2: SGHKS, YYEKEE (reference sequence). This CDR3 has 16 residues. After removal of 4 bases from V and 4 bases from J, the junction contained 10 bases not matched to a gene. CDR3 amino acids: CASSVPQGASSDTQYF. In DNA, the CDR3 is TGTGCCAGCAGCGTACCACAGGGGGCTTCGTCAGATACGCAGTATTTT.

This clonotype appeared a few times. V is TRBV7-2 and J is TRBJ2-1; TRBD2 matches 10 bases. The V gene end was trimmed by 0 bases and the J gene end by 10 bases; junction bases not matched to a gene: 9. The V gene's germline CDR1 is SGHTA and CDR2 FQGNSA. CDR3 length equals 16 residues. This CDR3 is CASSLAAGTSEREQFF. DNA of the CDR3: TGTGCCAGCAGCTTAGCTGCCGGGACTAGCGAACGAGAGCAGTTCTTC.

The V gene is TRBV7-8, the J gene TRBJ2-1; 7 nucleotides align to TRBD1. Unmatched junction bases numbered 6, after V lost 3 bases and J lost 10 bases. The CDR3 is made up of 13 amino acids. Germline-derived CDR1 and CDR2 are SGHVS and FQNEAQ. This chain's CDR3 is CASSFDRGGEQFF. In DNA, the CDR3 is TGTGCCAGCAGCTTCGACAGAGGGGGCGAGCAGTTCTTC.

A few counts support this clonotype. The gene calls are TRBV7-3 and TRBJ2-1, with 12 bases fitting TRBD2. CDR1 SGHTA and CDR2 FQGTGA come from the germline V gene. The CDR3 length is 15 residues. J gave up 10 bases and V 5 bases, and 9 bases lay outside the gene matches. This CDR3 is CASSLASGRAGEQFF. The CDR3 nucleotides are TGTGCCAGCAGCCTAGCTAGCGGGAGGGCAGGGGAGCAGTTCTTC.

A remark on this clonotype: At one boundary the junction diverges from the germline segment, which might be a read error. The DNA for the CDR3 is TGTGCTAGTGGTTTTGATGAGGGGCCTCCCAGCTTC. It codes for CASGFDEGPPSF. The chain is built from TRBV12-5 and TRBJ1-2; a weak D match, TRBD1 (5 bases). The CDR3 has 12 residues. Germline CDR1 LGHNT, CDR2 FRNRAP. Drawing the rest from reference TRBV12-5 and TRBJ1-2, the complete variable domain is DARVTQTPRHKVTEMGQEVTMRCQPILGHNTVFWYRQTMMQGLELLAYFRNRAPLDDSGMPKDRFSAEMPDATLATLKIQPSEPRDSAVYFCASGFDEGPPSFGSGTRLTVV.

The chain employs TRBV6-2 or TRBV6-3 and TRBJ1-2; maybe TRBD1 (5 bases). The V end lost 8 bases, the J end lost 4 bases, and 11 bases lay between the germline ends. CDR1 is MNHEY, CDR2 SVGEGT, per germline. CDR3 length: 12 amino acids. CDR3: CASGGVLYGYTF. The CDR3, as DNA: TGTGCCAGCGGAGGGGTTCTCTATGGCTACACCTTC.

The rearrangement uses TRBV14 and TRBJ2-7, with D perhaps TRBD1 (6 bases). Trimming pared 3 bases from V and 2 bases from J, leaving 26 bases between. The germline gives CDR1 SGHDN, CDR2 FVKESK. The CDR3 sequence is 19 residues long. As DNA, the CDR3 is TGTGCCAGCAGCCATAAACAGCCCCAGGGGCTTCCTCCCACCTACGAGCAGTACTTC. Encoded protein: CASSHKQPQGLPPTYEQYF.

This clonotype was seen a few times. The chain joins TRBV5-1 to TRBJ1-4; D gene uncertain. From germline, CDR1 is SGHRS and CDR2 YFSETQ. The CDR3 runs 17 residues. The ends were cut back, 0 bases at V and 2 bases at J, with 14 bases in the middle. In DNA form, the CDR3 reads TGCGCCAGCAGCTTGGGCGGCGGGCGGTCGACTAATGAAAAACTGTTTTTT. Protein product: CASSLGGGRSTNEKLFF.

The CDR3 region is CASSPLRRGVTDTQYF. The DNA for the CDR3 is TGTGCCAGCAGCCCCCTGCGTCGGGGGGTCACAGATACGCAGTATTTT. The chain carries TRBV7-6 and TRBJ2-3, with TRBD2 matching 7 bases. CDR1 is SGHVS, CDR2 FNYEAQ, per germline. J was trimmed by 2 bases and V by 5 bases; bases with no gene match: 10. The CDR3 consists of 16 residues.

This clonotype was seen only a few times. This chain joins TRBV20-1 and TRBJ2-3, with 16 bases matching TRBD2. Looked up from germline, CDR1 is DFQATT and CDR2 is SNEGSKA (reference sequence). After removal of 0 bases from V and 5 bases from J, the junction contained 11 bases not matched to a gene. The CDR3 is made up of 19 amino acids. Here the CDR3 reads CSARDPGLAGGGWKDTQYF. The CDR3, as DNA: TGCAGTGCTAGAGACCCGGGACTAGCGGGAGGGGGTTGGAAAGATACGCAGTATTTT.

The chain links TRBV20-1 to TRBJ2-1; D might be TRBD2 (5 bases). CDR1 is DFQATT and CDR2 is SNEGSKA in the germline V gene (reference sequence). With 5 bases removed from V and 6 bases from J, the gap between germline ends came to 14 bases. This CDR3 comprises 13 residues. The CDR3 region is CSALGLPANEQFF. The DNA for the CDR3 is TGCAGTGCTTTAGGACTCCCGGCCAATGAGCAGTTCTTC.

The table lists this clonotype with a few counts. J is TRBJ2-5 and V is TRBV15; D is ambiguous. This CDR3 is built from 15 residues. Trimming stripped 2 bases from V and 4 bases from J, with 14 bases between. CDR1 and CDR2 from the germline V gene are LNHNV and YYDKDF (reference sequence). The CDR3 is CATSRLKAPAETQYF. CDR3 bases: TGTGCCACCAGCAGACTAAAGGCACCCGCAGAGACCCAGTACTTC.

This clonotype appeared a few times. CDR3 DNA sequence: TGTGCCAGTAGTATAGGGACAGGTTTGCAAGAGACCCAGTACTTC. Its protein is CASSIGTGLQETQYF. This rearrangement joins TRBV19 to TRBJ2-5; 7 nucleotides match TRBD1. The CDR3 length is 15 residues. The germline V gene encodes CDR1 LNHDA and CDR2 SQIVND (reference sequence). The V segment lost 1 base and the J segment 2 bases; nucleotides outside the gene matches: 4.

V usage is TRBV12-3 or TRBV12-4 and J usage is TRBJ1-1; D remains ambiguous. Trimming took 2 bases from V and 4 from J, leaving 14 bases between them. The CDR3 contains 15 residues. The CDR3 DNA follows: TGTGCCAGCAGTTTAAGTCCCCCAGCCGTCACTGAAGCTTTCTTT. Protein product: CASSLSPPAVTEAFF.

The chain combines TRBV10-3 with TRBJ2-7; 8 bases match TRBD2. J lost 0 bases, V lost 0 bases, and 7 bases had no gene match. This CDR3 region has 17 residues. Germline CDR1 is ENHRY and CDR2 is SYGVKD. The CDR3: CAISESGAGATSYEQYF. The CDR3 region has the DNA TGTGCCATCAGTGAGTCCGGAGCGGGAGCCACCTCCTACGAGCAGTACTTC.

This chain uses TRBV2 with TRBJ2-7, with no clear D. V was shortened by 8 bases and J by 5 bases, with 7 bases between the two germline ends. Germline CDR1 and CDR2: SNHLY and FYNNEI. The CDR3 contains 10 residues. The CDR3 protein is CASGQHEQYF. In DNA form, the CDR3 reads TGTGCCAGCGGTCAACACGAGCAGTACTTC.

This clonotype has just a few counts. The chain joins TRBV12-3 or TRBV12-4 to TRBJ2-3; D uncertain. With 3 bases removed from V and 5 bases from J, the gap between germline ends came to 12 bases. CDR3 length: 14 residues. The CDR3 spells CASSFAPDRDTQYF. The CDR3 coding sequence is TGTGCCAGCAGTTTCGCGCCCGATAGAGATACGCAGTATTTT.

This clonotype was counted only a few times. The V gene is TRBV12-3 or TRBV12-4, the J gene TRBJ2-7; D uncertain. This CDR3 is built from 14 residues. Between the trimmed V and J ends, which lost 5 bases and 2 bases, there was a span of 13 bases. CDR3: CASSADVAPYEQYF. The CDR3, as DNA: TGTGCCAGCAGTGCCGACGTGGCCCCCTACGAGCAGTACTTC.

The table lists this clonotype with many counts. V gene TRBV7-9 combines with J gene TRBJ2-5; 8 bases fit TRBD1. The CDR3 is made up of 13 amino acids. Germline assignment: CDR1 SEHNR and CDR2 FQNEAQ (reference sequence). V was clipped by 5 bases and J by 4 bases; unmatched bases: 3. The CDR3 here is CASSTRGPETQYF. The CDR3 nucleotides read TGTGCCAGCAGCACCAGGGGGCCAGAGACCCAGTACTTC. Looking up the rest from reference TRBV7-9 and TRBJ2-5 gives the full variable domain: DTGVSQNPRHKITKRGQNVTFRCDPISEHNRLYWYRQTLGQGPEFLTYFQNEAQLEKSRLLSDRFSAERPKGSFSTLEIQRTEQGDSAMYLCASSTRGPETQYFGPGTRLLVL.